The present entry profiles one TCR beta chain with its context. Authors' processing steps: Amplifying reference gene primers gave estimates of nucleated cell counts. Clones were read by immunoSEQ multiplex PCR, and TCRdb kept only the in-frame ones, dropping some. The V and J calls and the clone size are those of that table, but D and trimming were determined from the DNA. The data hold some 200,000 clones, with 90% observed a single time. These data come from a study of blood T cell repertoires in COVID-19. The overall study: T cells, B-cell-depleted T cells, or PBMCs provided the cDNA or gDNA that served as material.

Material for sequencing was peripheral blood. The source of this sequence is a man aged 50-59 years with acute or convalescent COVID-19.

The DNA for the CDR3 is TGTGCCAGTAGTATAGGAGTGAAGGGACAGGGACCTAATTCACCCCTCCACTTT. Residues: CASSIGVKGQGPNSPLHF. V is TRBV19 and J is TRBJ1-6, with TRBD1 matching over 9 bases. After removal of 1 base from V and 6 bases from J, the junction contained 10 bases not matched to a gene. The CDR3 length is 18 residues. CDR1 is LNHDA, CDR2 SQIVND, per germline (reference sequence).